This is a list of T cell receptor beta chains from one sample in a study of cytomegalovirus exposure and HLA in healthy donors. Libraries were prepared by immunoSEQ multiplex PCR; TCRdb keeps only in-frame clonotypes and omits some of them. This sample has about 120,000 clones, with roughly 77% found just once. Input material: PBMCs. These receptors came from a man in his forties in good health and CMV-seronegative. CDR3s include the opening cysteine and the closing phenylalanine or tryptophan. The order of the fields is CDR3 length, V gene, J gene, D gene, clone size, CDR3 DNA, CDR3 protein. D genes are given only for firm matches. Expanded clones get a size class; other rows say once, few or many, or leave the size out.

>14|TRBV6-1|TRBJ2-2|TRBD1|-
TGTGCCAGCCGAGACAGGGGGCGAAGCGGGGAGCTGTTTTTT
CASRDRGRSGELFF
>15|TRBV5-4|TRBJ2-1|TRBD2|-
TGTGCCAGCAGATCCGGACTAGCAGCCTACAATGAGCAGTTCTTC
CASRSGLAAYNEQFF
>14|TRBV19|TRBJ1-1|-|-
TGTGCCAGTAGTAGAGTAGGGGGAAACACTGAAGCTTTCTTT
CASSRVGGNTEAFF
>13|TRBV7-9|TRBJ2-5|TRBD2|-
TGTGCCAGTGGGAGCGGGGTCAAAGAGACCCAGTACTTC
CASGSGVKETQYF
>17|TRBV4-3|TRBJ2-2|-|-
TGCGCCAGCAGCCAAGCCAGGGGTTCCCGGAACACCGGGGAGCTGTTTTTT
CASSQARGSRNTGELFF
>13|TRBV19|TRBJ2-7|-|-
TGTGCCAGTAGTATTGGCAGGGCCTACGAGCAGTACTTC
CASSIGRAYEQYF
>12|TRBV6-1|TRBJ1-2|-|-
TGTGCCAGCGGGAGGGAGGAGCGAGGCTACACCTTC
CASGREERGYTF
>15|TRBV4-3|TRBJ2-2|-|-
TGCGCCAGCAGCCAAGTTGACGGGGACACCGGGGAGCTGTTTTTT
CASSQVDGDTGELFF
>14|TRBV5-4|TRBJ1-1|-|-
TGTGCCAGCAGCTTGGCTGGTTCGGACACTGAAGCTTTCTTT
CASSLAGSDTEAFF
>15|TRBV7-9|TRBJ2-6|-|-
TGTGCCAGCAGCTTAACAAGATCTGGGGCCAACGTCCTGACTTTC
CASSLTRSGANVLTF
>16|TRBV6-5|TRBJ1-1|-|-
TGTGCCAGCAGTTACGAGGGGGAATATCGGCCCACTGAAGCTTTCTTT
CASSYEGEYRPTEAFF
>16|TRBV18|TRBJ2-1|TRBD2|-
TGTGCCAGCTCACCTGATCTAGCGGGAGTAAAGAATGAGCAGTTCTTC
CASSPDLAGVKNEQFF
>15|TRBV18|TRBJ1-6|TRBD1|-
TGTGCCAGCTCACCACAGCAGGGGGTCAATTCACCCCTCCACTTT
CASSPQQGVNSPLHF
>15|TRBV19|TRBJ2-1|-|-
TGTGCCAGTAGGGGGGGACAGAGCTCCTACAATGAGCAGTTCTTC
CASRGGQSSYNEQFF
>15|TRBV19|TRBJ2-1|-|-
TGTGCCAGTAGTGGTAGGGGCAGCTCCTACAATGAGCAGTTCTTC
CASSGRGSSYNEQFF
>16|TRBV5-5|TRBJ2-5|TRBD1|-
TGTGCCAGCAGCCGGGGATATGGGACAGGGGAAGAGACCCAGTACTTC
CASSRGYGTGEETQYF
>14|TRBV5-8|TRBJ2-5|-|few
TGTGCCAGCAGCTCGCCCTTGGCCACAGAGACCCAGTACTTC
CASSSPLATETQYF
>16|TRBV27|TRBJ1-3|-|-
TGTGCCAGCAGTCCAGAAACAGGGCACTCTGGAAACACCATATATTTT
CASSPETGHSGNTIYF
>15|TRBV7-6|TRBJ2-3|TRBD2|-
TGTGCCAGCAGCGCTAGCGGGGCCTCCACAGATACGCAGTATTTT
CASSASGASTDTQYF
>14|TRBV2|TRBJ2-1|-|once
TGTGCCAGCAGTGAAGGGTCTAGCCCCAATGAGCAGTTCTTC
CASSEGSSPNEQFF
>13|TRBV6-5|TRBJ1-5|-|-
TGTGCCAGCAGTTACGGGGCCGACCAGCCCCAGCATTTT
CASSYGADQPQHF
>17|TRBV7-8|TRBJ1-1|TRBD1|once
TGTGCCAGCAGCGGACGGAGGGGGCCCCAATTGAACACTGAAGCTTTCTTT
CASSGRRGPQLNTEAFF
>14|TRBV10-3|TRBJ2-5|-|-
TGTGCCATCAGTGAAGAGAGGGCCACAAAGACCCAGTACTTC
CAISEERATKTQYF
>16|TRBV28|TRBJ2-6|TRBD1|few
TGTGCCAGCAGTCTCGGGACAGGGGCTGGGGCCAACGGCCTGACTTTC
CASSLGTGAGANGLTF
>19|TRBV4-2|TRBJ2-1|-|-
TGTGCCAGCAGCCAAGAGGGGGGGAGGGGGGACTACCGACTCAATGAGCAGTTCTTC
CASSQEGGRGDYRLNEQFF
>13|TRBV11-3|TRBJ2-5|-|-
TGTGCCAGCAGCGCCAGGGATTGGGAGACCCAGTACTTC
CASSARDWETQYF
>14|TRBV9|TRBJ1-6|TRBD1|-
TGTGCCAGCAGCCCTGGACAGGGTGGCTCACCCCTCCACTTT
CASSPGQGGSPLHF
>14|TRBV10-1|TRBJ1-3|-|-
TGCGCCAGCAGTGCGGGAGACTCTGGAAACACCATATATTTT
CASSAGDSGNTIYF
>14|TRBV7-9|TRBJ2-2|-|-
TGTGCCAGCAGCTCGGACTTCCTCACCGGGGAGCTGTTTTTT
CASSSDFLTGELFF
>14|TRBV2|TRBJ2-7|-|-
-
CASSTSTGAYEQYF
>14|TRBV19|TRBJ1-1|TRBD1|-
TGTGCCAGTAGGGACAGGGGTTTGAACACTGAAGCTTTCTTT
CASRDRGLNTEAFF
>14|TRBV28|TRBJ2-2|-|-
TGTGCCAGCAGCCCGGACTGGGCCACCGGGGAGCTGTTTTTT
CASSPDWATGELFF
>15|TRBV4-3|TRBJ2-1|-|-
TGCGCCAGCAGCCAAGAGGAGGGTAGAATGGATGAGCAGTTCTTC
CASSQEEGRMDEQFF
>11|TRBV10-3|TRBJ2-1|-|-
TGTGCCATCAGTGAGTCGGGGGGGCAGTTCTTC
CAISESGGQFF
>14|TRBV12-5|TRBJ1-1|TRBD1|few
TGTGCTAGTGTTCAGGGGGCGCCGGGCACTGAAGCTTTCTTT
CASVQGAPGTEAFF
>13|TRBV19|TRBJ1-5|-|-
TGTGCCAGTAGTATCGTCCAGGATCAGCCCCAGCATTTT
CASSIVQDQPQHF
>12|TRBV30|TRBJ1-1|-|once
TGTGCCTGGCTGGGCCAAAACACTGAAGCTTTCTTT
CAWLGQNTEAFF
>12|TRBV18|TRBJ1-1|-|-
TGTGCCAGCTCACCTGGACTGGACGAAGCTTTCTTT
CASSPGLDEAFF
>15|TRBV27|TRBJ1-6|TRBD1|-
TGTGCCAGCAGCGCGGGACAGACATATAATTCACCCCTCCACTTT
CASSAGQTYNSPLHF
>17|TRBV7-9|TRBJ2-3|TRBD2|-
TGTGCCAGCAGCTTGAGGAGCGGGAGGGCCGAAACAGATACGCAGTATTTT
CASSLRSGRAETDTQYF
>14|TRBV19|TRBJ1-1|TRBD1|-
TGTGCCAGTAGCGCCCGCGCAGGGGGCACTGAAGCTTTCTTT
CASSARAGGTEAFF
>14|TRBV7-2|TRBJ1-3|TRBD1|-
TGTGCCAGCAGAGAGACAGGGTCTGGAAACACCATATATTTT
CASRETGSGNTIYF
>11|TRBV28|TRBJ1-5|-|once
TGTGCCAGCCGATCGGGTCAGCCCCAGCATTTT
CASRSGQPQHF
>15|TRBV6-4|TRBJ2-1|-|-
TGTGCCAGCAGTGGAGGTGGGAGCTCCTACAATGAGCAGTTCTTC
CASSGGGSSYNEQFF
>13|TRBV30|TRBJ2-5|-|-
TGTGCCTGGAGTTTGGGCAATAAAGAGACCCAGTACTTC
CAWSLGNKETQYF
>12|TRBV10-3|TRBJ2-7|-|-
TGTGCCACCGAGACAGGAGCCTACGAGCAGTACTTC
CATETGAYEQYF
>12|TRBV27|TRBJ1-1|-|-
TGTGCCAGCAGCCTTACTGGAGCTGAAGCTTTCTTT
CASSLTGAEAFF
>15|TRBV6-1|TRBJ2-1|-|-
TGTGCCAGCAGTGAACAGGAAGTCTCCTACAATGAGCAGTTCTTC
CASSEQEVSYNEQFF
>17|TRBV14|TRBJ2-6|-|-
TGTGCCAGCAGCCCCCTGGACGGATTCTCTGGGGCCAACGGCCTGACTTTC
CASSPLDGFSGANGLTF
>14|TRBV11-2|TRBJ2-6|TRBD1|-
TGTGCCAGCAGGAGGACGACAGGGGCCAACGGCCTGACTTTC
CASRRTTGANGLTF
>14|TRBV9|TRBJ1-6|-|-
TGTGCCAGCAGCGTAGTAGGGGCCGGTTCACCCCTCCACTTT
CASSVVGAGSPLHF
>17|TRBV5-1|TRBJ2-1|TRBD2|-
TGCGCCAGCAGCCCACCGGGACTAGCGGATGGCTACAATGAGCAGTTCTTC
CASSPPGLADGYNEQFF
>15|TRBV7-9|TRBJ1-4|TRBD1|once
TGTTCCAGCAGCCTTCTGACAGGGCCTAATGAAAAACTGTTTTTT
CSSSLLTGPNEKLFF
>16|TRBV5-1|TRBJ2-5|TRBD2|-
TGCGCCAGCAGCTTGGTGGCGAGCGGGGGTCAAGAGACCCAGTACTTC
CASSLVASGGQETQYF
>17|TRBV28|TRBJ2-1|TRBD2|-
TGTGCCAGCAGTCCCTCCTCTCCTGGCGGGAGCAGGAATGAGCAGTTCTTC
CASSPSSPGGSRNEQFF
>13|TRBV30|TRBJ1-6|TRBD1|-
TGTGCCTGGAGTCGACAGGGTAATTCACCCCTCCACTTT
CAWSRQGNSPLHF
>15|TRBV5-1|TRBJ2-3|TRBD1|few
TGCGCCAGCAGCCCGGGGAACAGGGGAACAGATACGCAGTATTTT
CASSPGNRGTDTQYF
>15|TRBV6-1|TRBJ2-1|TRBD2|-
TGTGCCAGCCATATAAGGGGCGGGAGTTACAATGAGCAGTTCTTC
CASHIRGGSYNEQFF
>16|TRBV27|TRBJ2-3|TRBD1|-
TGTGCCAGCAGTTCCCGACAGGGTTCTAGCACAGATACGCAGTATTTT
CASSSRQGSSTDTQYF
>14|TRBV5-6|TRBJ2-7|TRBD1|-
TGTGCCAGCAGCCCCCGGGACAGGGGGCGCGAGCAGTACTTC
CASSPRDRGREQYF